The 14 T cell receptor beta chains reported below all come from one sample, sequenced in a study of a mutant IDH1 vaccine in newly diagnosed glioma. Time point denoted: week 35, safety follow-up. A 20-mer mutant IDH1 peptide at 300 ug was injected subcutaneously with topical imiquimod. The assay was immunoSEQ multiplex PCR, and TCRdb's table has in-frame clones only and misses some. Here the sample spans 40,000 to 55,000 clones, 76% being singletons. Their recognized antigens are unknown. Sequenced here: PBMCs, sampled from a glioma patient whose treatment included an IDH1 peptide vaccine. These TCRs come from a middle-aged man with glioma.

The rearrangement links TRBV19 to TRBJ1-2, with D tentatively TRBD1 (6 bases). The V gene lost 4 bases and the J gene lost 4 bases, with 13 bases spanning the gap. This CDR3 has 14 amino acids. Germline V gives CDR1 LNHDA, CDR2 SQIVND (reference sequence). DNA for the CDR3: TGTGCCAGTAGTAGTAGGGGGTCGGCCTATGGCTACACCTTC. Translated, it gives CASSSRGSAYGYTF.

CDR3 bases: TGCGCCAGCAGCCAAGTTGGACAGCAAGAGACCCAGTACTTC. Translating gives CASSQVGQQETQYF. The gene calls are TRBV4-1 and TRBJ2-5; the D gene is possibly TRBD1 (6 bases). CDR3 length: 14 amino acids. Germline V CDR1 and CDR2: MGHRA, YSYEKL. V was trimmed by 1 base and J by 2 bases, leaving 8 bases between them.

The chain combines TRBV27 with TRBJ2-5; the D gene is possibly TRBD1 (5 bases). Germline CDR1 reads MNHEY; CDR2 reads SMNVEV (reference sequence). V lost 3 bases to trimming and J lost 5 bases, with 10 bases between them. This CDR3 comprises 13 residues. CDR3: CASSLIRDETQYF. The CDR3 DNA is TGTGCCAGCAGTTTGATCAGGGATGAGACCCAGTACTTC.

The chain recombines TRBV2 with TRBJ2-2; D ambiguous. V dropped 9 bases and J dropped 6 bases, with 17 bases sitting between them. The germline gives CDR1 SNHLY, CDR2 FYNNEI. The CDR3 is 14 amino acids. The CDR3 nucleotides are TGTGCCAGACTAAGCCCCGGGTCCCCCGGGGAGCTGTTTTTT. As protein: CARLSPGSPGELFF.

The chain uses TRBV5-5 and TRBJ2-1; 9 bases are shared with TRBD1. With V trimmed by 4 bases and J by 9 bases, 11 bases remained unmatched. Looked up from germline, CDR1 is SGHKS and CDR2 is YYEKEE (reference sequence). This CDR3 contains 15 residues. The CDR3 DNA reads as TGTGCCAGCAGCCTTTCCCCACAGGGGGCTTTTGAGCAGTTCTTC. The encoded protein is CASSLSPQGAFEQFF.

The CDR3 here is CASSSGYSGSTYEQYF. In nucleotides, the CDR3 is TGCGCCAGCAGCTCAGGATATAGCGGGAGTACCTACGAGCAGTACTTC. V usage is TRBV5-1 and J usage is TRBJ2-7, with 9 bases matching TRBD2. Germline lookup yields CDR1 SGHRS and CDR2 YFSETQ. This CDR3 has 16 residues. V lost 3 bases to trimming and J lost 2 bases; unmatched junction nucleotides: 9.

J is TRBJ2-5 and V is TRBV6-6; D remains unclear. V lost 6 bases to trimming and J lost 0 bases, with 11 bases between them. In germline, CDR1 is MNHNY, CDR2 SVGAGI (reference sequence). The CDR3 contains 14 residues. CDR3 loop: CASRPLRDQETQYF. The DNA of the CDR3 is TGTGCCAGCAGGCCCCTCCGGGACCAAGAGACCCAGTACTTC.

The chain has TRBV14 and TRBJ2-1; either TRBD1 or TRBD2 may supply D (5 bases each). This CDR3 has 16 amino acids. Trimming cost V 0 bases and J 3 bases, with 12 bases left between them. Germline values: CDR1 SGHDN, CDR2 FVKESK. CDR3 amino acids: CASSQERGVIYNEQFF. The CDR3 DNA reads as TGTGCCAGCAGCCAAGAAAGGGGAGTGATCTACAATGAGCAGTTCTTC. Together with reference TRBV14 and TRBJ2-1, the CDR3 gives the full variable domain: EAGVTQFPSHSVIEKGQTVTLRCDPISGHDNLYWYRRVMGKEIKFLLHFVKESKQDESGMPNNRFLAERTGGTYSTLKVQPAELEDSGVYFCASSQERGVIYNEQFFGPGTRLTVL.

V gene TRBV29-1 combines with J gene TRBJ2-3; the match to TRBD2 covers 10 bases. Germline V CDR1 and CDR2: SQVTM, ANQGSEA. V dropped 2 bases and J dropped 1; count of bases not matched to a gene: 3. The CDR3 runs to 15 residues. CDR3 amino acids: CSVETSGDGTDTQYF. Here the CDR3 DNA reads TGCAGCGTTGAAACTAGCGGGGATGGCACAGATACGCAGTATTTT.

In its sample, this clone was seen a few times. The chain links TRBV2 to TRBJ1-4, with D maybe TRBD1 (5 bases). The CDR3 extends over 14 amino acids. The germline CDR1 and CDR2 sequences are SNHLY and FYNNEI. V was cut by 5 bases and J by 8 bases, with 15 bases left in between. CDR3 amino acids: CASSPEGDDEKLFF. The CDR3 DNA follows: TGTGCCAGCAGTCCCGAAGGGGATGACGAAAAACTGTTTTTT.

V is TRBV14 and J is TRBJ2-5; 10 positions agree with TRBD2. The J call could be wrong; TRBJ2-7 is a better fit for the DNA end. This CDR3 is built from 16 residues. CDR1 and CDR2 from the germline V gene are SGHDN and FVKESK. The CDR3 DNA is TGTGCCAGCAGCCAAGGCGGACTAGCGGACTCCTACGAGCAGTACTTC. This translates into CASSQGGLADSYEQYF.

This chain uses TRBV5-5 with TRBJ2-5; a possible D gene is TRBD2 (6 bases). CDR1 is SGHKS, CDR2 YYEKEE, per germline (reference sequence). The CDR3 is 14 amino acids. With 1 base removed from V and 5 bases from J, the gap between germline ends came to 12 bases. The chain's CDR3 is CASSLRTGDETQYF. The CDR3 coding sequence is TGTGCCAGCAGCTTGCGAACGGGAGACGAGACCCAGTACTTC.

This clone showed up just a few times. V usage is TRBV15 and J usage is TRBJ2-6, with D hard to call. The CDR3 is 15 residues long. Germline CDR1 reads LNHNV; CDR2 reads YYDKDF (reference sequence). Trimming cost V 5 bases and J 0 bases, with 8 bases left between them. CDR3 residues: CATSGVGSGANVLTF. The CDR3 bases are TGTGCCACCAGCGGAGTGGGCTCTGGGGCCAACGTCCTGACTTTC.

The V gene is TRBV10-1, the J gene TRBJ2-1; D is undetermined. Trimming shortened V by 2 bases and J by 7 bases, and 6 bases separated the two germline ends. The CDR3 loop spans 12 amino acids. CDR1 WNHNN and CDR2 SYGVQD come from the germline V gene (reference sequence). CDR3 residues: CASSEPNNEQFF. The CDR3 nucleotides read TGCGCCAGCAGTGAGCCGAATAATGAGCAGTTCTTC.